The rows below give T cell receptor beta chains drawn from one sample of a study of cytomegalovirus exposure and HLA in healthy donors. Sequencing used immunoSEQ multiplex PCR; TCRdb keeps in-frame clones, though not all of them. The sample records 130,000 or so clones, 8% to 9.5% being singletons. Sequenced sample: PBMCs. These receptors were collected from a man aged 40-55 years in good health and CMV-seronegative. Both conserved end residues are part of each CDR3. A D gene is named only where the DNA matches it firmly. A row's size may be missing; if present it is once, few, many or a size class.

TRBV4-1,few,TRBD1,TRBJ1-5,CASSQDSGTGLPQHF,TGCGCCAGCAGCCAAGATTCAGGGACAGGGTTGCCCCAGCATTTT
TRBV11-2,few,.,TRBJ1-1,CASSLQISEAFF,TGTGCCAGCAGCCTACAGATCTCTGAGGCTTTCTTT
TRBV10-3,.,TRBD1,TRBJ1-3,CAISPGQGGTIYF,TGTGCCATCAGTCCGGGCCAGGGGGGCACCATATATTTT
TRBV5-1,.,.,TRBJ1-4,CASRWGGANEKLFF,TGCGCCAGCAGATGGGGGGGAGCTAATGAAAAACTGTTTTTT
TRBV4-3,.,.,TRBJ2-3,CASSQDRAGGPRTDTQYF,TGCGCCAGCAGCCAAGATCGAGCGGGCGGCCCGCGGACAGATACGCAGTATTTT
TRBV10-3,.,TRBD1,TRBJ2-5,CAISDDMTGHGETQYF,TGTGCCATCAGTGATGACATGACAGGGCATGGGGAGACCCAGTACTTC
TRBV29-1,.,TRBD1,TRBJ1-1,CSAGPGQSGGTEAFF,TGCAGCGCCGGGCCGGGACAGTCGGGGGGGACTGAAGCTTTCTTT
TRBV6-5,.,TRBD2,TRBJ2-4,CASLGAGENIQYF,TGTGCCAGCCTCGGGGCGGGGGAAAACATTCAGTACTTC
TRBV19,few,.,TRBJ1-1,CASRQVGENTEAFF,TGTGCCAGTAGACAGGTGGGCGAGAACACTGAAGCTTTCTTT
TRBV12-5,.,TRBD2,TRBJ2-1,CASGPGGASGRRNEQFF,TGTGCTAGTGGTCCGGGGGGGGCTAGCGGCCGTAGGAATGAGCAGTTCTTC
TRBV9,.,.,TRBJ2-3,CASSPEWTDTDTQYF,TGTGCCAGCAGCCCGGAATGGACAGACACAGATACGCAGTATTTT
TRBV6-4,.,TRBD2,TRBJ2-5,CASSQIAGGQETQYF,TGTGCCAGCAGTCAAATAGCGGGGGGGCAAGAGACCCAGTACTTC
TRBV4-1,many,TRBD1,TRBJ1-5,CASSRDEQGSQPQHF,TGCGCCAGCAGCCGGGACGAACAGGGGAGTCAGCCCCAGCATTTT
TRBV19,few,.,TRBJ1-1,CASYDSRAFF,TGTGCCAGTTACGACAGTCGGGCTTTCTTT
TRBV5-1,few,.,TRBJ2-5,CASSLQGRRETQYF,TGCGCCAGCAGCTTGCAGGGTCGCCGAGAGACCCAGTACTTC
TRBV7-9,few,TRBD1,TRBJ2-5,CASSFFGTGKETQYF,TGTGCCAGCAGCTTCTTTGGGACAGGCAAAGAGACCCAGTACTTC
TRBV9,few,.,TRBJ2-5,CASSVSFQETQYF,TGTGCCAGCAGCGTTTCATTTCAAGAGACCCAGTACTTC
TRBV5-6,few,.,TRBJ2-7,CASSFLDSPYEQYF,TGTGCCAGCAGCTTTCTAGACTCGCCTTACGAGCAGTACTTC
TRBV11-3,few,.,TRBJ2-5,CASSDRTGHQETQYF,TGTGCCAGCAGCGATAGGACTGGCCACCAAGAGACCCAGTACTTC
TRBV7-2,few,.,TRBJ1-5,CASSFNFNGNQPQHF,TGTGCCAGCAGCTTTAATTTTAACGGTAATCAGCCCCAGCATTTT
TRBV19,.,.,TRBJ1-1,CASSIGGGGEYQAFF,TGTGCCAGTAGTATAGGGGGAGGGGGGGAATATCAAGCTTTCTTT
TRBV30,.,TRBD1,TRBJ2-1,CAWSRGQATYNEQFF,TGTGCCTGGAGCCGGGGACAGGCCACCTACAATGAGCAGTTCTTC
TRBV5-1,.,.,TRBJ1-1,CASRQNTAMNTEAFF,TGCGCCAGCAGGCAGAACACAGCCATGAACACTGAAGCTTTCTTT
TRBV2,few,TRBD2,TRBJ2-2,CASSPTSGAATGELFF,TGTGCCAGCAGCCCCACTAGCGGGGCAGCCACCGGGGAGCTGTTTTTT
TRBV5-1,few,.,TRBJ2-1,CASSRDNFLGEQFF,TGCGCCAGCAGCCGAGATAACTTCCTCGGGGAGCAGTTCTTC
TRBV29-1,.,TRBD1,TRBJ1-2,CSAGQEVYGYTF,TGCAGCGCCGGACAGGAGGTCTATGGCTACACCTTC
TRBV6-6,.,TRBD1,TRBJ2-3,CASSSTGYKTDTQYF,TGTGCCAGCAGTTCGACAGGGTATAAGACAGATACGCAGTATTTT
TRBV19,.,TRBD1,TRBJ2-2,CASSLKGTGVSGELFF,TGTGCCAGTAGCCTCAAAGGGACAGGGGTGTCCGGGGAGCTGTTTTTT
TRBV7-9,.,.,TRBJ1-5,CASSGRGQSNQPQHF,TGTGCCAGCAGCGGAAGAGGACAGAGCAATCAGCCCCAGCATTTT
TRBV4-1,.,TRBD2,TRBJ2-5,CASSHRTSGAQETQYF,TGCGCCAGCAGCCACCGGACTAGCGGGGCCCAAGAGACCCAGTACTTC
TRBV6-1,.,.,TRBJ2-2,CASSEGSGNTGELFF,TGTGCCAGCAGTGAAGGTAGCGGGAACACCGGGGAGCTGTTTTTT
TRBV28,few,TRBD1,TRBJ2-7,CASSPAPGTGRLFGYEQYF,TGTGCCAGCAGTCCAGCCCCCGGGACAGGGAGACTCTTCGGCTACGAGCAGTACTTC
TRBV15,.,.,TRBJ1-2,CATSGDRSSYGYTF,TGTGCCACCAGCGGAGACAGGTCGAGCTATGGCTACACCTTC
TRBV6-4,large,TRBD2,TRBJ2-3,CASSDSAGGADTQYF,TGTGCCAGCAGTGACTCCGCCGGGGGGGCAGATACGCAGTATTTT
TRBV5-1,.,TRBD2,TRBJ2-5,CASSLLAGKQETQYF,TGCGCCAGCAGCTTGCTAGCGGGGAAGCAAGAGACCCAGTACTTC
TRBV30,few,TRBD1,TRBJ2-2,CAWSLSVTGDTGELFF,TGTGCCTGGAGTTTAAGCGTGACAGGGGACACCGGGGAGCTGTTTTTT
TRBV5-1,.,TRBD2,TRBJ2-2,CASSPTSGSVGELFF,TGCGCCAGCAGCCCGACTAGCGGATCCGTCGGGGAGCTGTTTTTT
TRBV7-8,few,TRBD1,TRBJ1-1,CASSFSDRTTLSDEAFF,TGTGCCAGCAGCTTTTCGGACAGGACGACCCTCTCGGACGAAGCTTTCTTT
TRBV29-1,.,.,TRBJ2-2,CSVAGTGELFF,TGCAGCGTTGCAGGGACCGGGGAGCTGTTTTTT
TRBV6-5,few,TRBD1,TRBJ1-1,CASSSGTGAWNTEAFF,TGTGCCAGCAGTTCGGGAACAGGGGCTTGGAACACTGAAGCTTTCTTT
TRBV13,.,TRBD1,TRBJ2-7,CASSYSGTAYEQYF,TGTGCCAGCAGCTATTCCGGGACAGCCTACGAGCAGTACTTC
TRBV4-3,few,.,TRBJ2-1,CASSPRGIDEQFF,TGCGCCAGCAGCCCAAGGGGGATAGATGAGCAGTTCTTC
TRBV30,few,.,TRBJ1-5,CAWGNAGNQPQHF,TGTGCCTGGGGAAATGCGGGCAATCAGCCCCAGCATTTT
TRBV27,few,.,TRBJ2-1,CASSLRGGEQFF,TGTGCCAGCAGTTTGAGAGGCGGTGAGCAGTTCTTC
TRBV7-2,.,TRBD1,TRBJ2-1,CASRGNRGSSYNEQFF,TGTGCCAGCAGGGGAAACAGGGGGAGCTCCTACAATGAGCAGTTCTTC